This T cell receptor (beta chain) came from a study of blood T cells in healthy people across ages. Per the germline V gene, CDR1 is DFQATT and CDR2 is SNEGSKA (reference sequence). The CDR3 extends over 15 amino acids. J lost 6 bases, V lost 1 base, and 7 bases had no gene match. Then a second PCR, running about 6 to 11 cycles, was carried out with a sample-barcoded 5' primer and a J-beta primer mix. TCRdb reanalysed the 5' RACE reads using MiXCR and keeps one entry per CDR3 protein. The sample yields 550,000 to 800,000 distinct CDR3 sequences, approximately 21% seen once. The gene calls are TRBV20-1 and TRBJ2-3; 10 nucleotides line up with TRBD2. What was sequenced was blood. The source of this sequence is a man between 65 and 79 years old in good health. In DNA form, the CDR3 reads TGCAGTGCTAGAGGTCCTAGCGGGGGTTCCGATACGCAGTATTTT. This translates into CSARGPSGGSDTQYF.